This T cell receptor (beta chain) emerged from a study of blood T cell repertoires in COVID-19 (dated by TCRdb to 2020 to 2022). With respect to the entire study: Samples covering the acute and convalescent phases of COVID-19 were provided by collaborators in the United States, Italy and Spain. The material from the prospective study consisted of cDNA or gDNA derived from T cells, B-cell-depleted T cells, or PBMCs. Subjects who had been exposed to COVID-19, were actively infected with it, or had recovered from it provided the deeply sampled blood TCRbeta repertoires that made up the dataset. A freely available public database, intended as a resource for researchers studying the immune response to SARS-CoV-2, is where the repertoires were released. Samples were obtained from the ongoing ImmuneRACE study (first 160 participants) and from about 1,300 subjects provided by 6 global collaborators. Nearly every sample came with metadata listing a de-identified subject ID, COVID-19 status, age in years and sex. Where HLA class I and class II types were available, the types were taken from metadata supplied by the sample provider, not from assay-based typing. Results the study describes overall, beyond this receptor: Clinical and demographic metadata were provided uncurated, with the amount varying by source and participant.

Only a few counts were recorded for this clone. It has no known antigen specificity. Within one base of it there is no much larger clone, and no base qualities were kept. The CDR3 starts with the cysteine, ends with the phenylalanine, and has 15 residues. CDR3 DNA is the only sequence kept; it has 45 bases, read in frame from the first base. CDR1 and CDR2 are drawn from the germline V gene: SGDLS, YYNGEE. V loses 0 bases, J loses 3 bases, and the germline ends lie 13 bases apart. Participants in the prospective study were aged roughly 18 to 90 years, lived in under 30 United States geographic areas, and enrolled through a virtual design. To assign participants to cohorts, the prospective study relied on clinical history that participants themselves reported in a screening survey and a study questionnaire. For ImmuneRACE Cohort 3, a participant was defined as recovered based on two consecutive negative NP/OP PCR tests, clearance by a healthcare professional, or resolution of symptoms. Each participant in the prospective study had whole blood, serum and a nasopharyngeal or oropharyngeal swab collected by mobile phlebotomists. Prospective study participants could optionally give additional blood draws and questionnaires over a roughly 2-month period. Prospective study blood samples were shipped either frozen or at room temperature before DNA extraction.

TCRbeta CDR3 regions were amplified from genomic DNA using the immunoSEQ Assay, a bias-controlled multiplex PCR. The authors' analysis ran thus. Within the assay, amplification of reference gene primers was used to estimate how many nucleated cells each sample contained. To quantify the absolute abundance of each unique TCRbeta CDR3 rearrangement, sequence reads were collapsed and filtered. For each sample, productive Simpson clonality was calculated as the square root of Simpson's diversity index over productive rearrangements. In TCRdb, the immuneACCESS table is reduced to in-frame sequences with V and J assigned. These tables do not hold every clone; where another copy was compared, an unresolved V gene accounts for under half, and the others remain unexplained. V and J calls plus clone size are reproduced from that table; the DNA served to infer D and trimming. The sample has about 220,000 clones on record, 88% of them singletons. Jointly, the top ten make up roughly 2.5% of the sample.

Sequenced material: PBMCs or T cells enriched from blood (not recorded which). This clonotype was sampled from a woman in her 30s who had recovered from COVID-19. Here the chain combines TRBV9 and TRBJ2-7; a weak D assignment points to TRBD1 (6 bases agree). The CDR3 protein sequence reads: CASSVAVGGHYEQYF. The DNA sequence is given as TGTGCCAGCAGCGTAGCGGTTGGGGGACACTACGAGCAGTACTTC. Beyond the CDR3, the reference TRBV9 and TRBJ2-7 genes provide the residues; the full variable domain reads: DSGVTQTPKHLITATGQRVTLRCSPRSGDLSVYWYQQSLDQGLQFLIQYYNGEERAKGNILERFSAQQFPDLHSELNLSSLELGDSALYFCASSVAVGGHYEQYFGPGTRLTVT.